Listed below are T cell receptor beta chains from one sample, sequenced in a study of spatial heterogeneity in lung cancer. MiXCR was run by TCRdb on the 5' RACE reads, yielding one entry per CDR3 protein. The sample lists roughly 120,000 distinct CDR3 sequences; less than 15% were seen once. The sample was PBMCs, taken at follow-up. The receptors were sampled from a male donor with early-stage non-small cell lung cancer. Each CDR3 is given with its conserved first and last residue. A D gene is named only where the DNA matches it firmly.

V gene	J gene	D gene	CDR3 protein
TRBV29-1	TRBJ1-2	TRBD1	CSVDPTGGDYGYTF
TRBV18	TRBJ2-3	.	CASSPRDRTDTQYF
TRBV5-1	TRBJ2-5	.	CASKQGQETQYF
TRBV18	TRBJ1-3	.	CASSPSDSNSGNTIYF
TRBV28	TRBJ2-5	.	CASSLPGGTQYF
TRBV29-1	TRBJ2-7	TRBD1	CSVGLGTGKNEQYF
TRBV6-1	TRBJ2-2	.	CASRAGHTTGELFF
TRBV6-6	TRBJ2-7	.	CATKTRRVNSYEQYF
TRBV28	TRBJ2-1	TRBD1	CASRWTGEYNEQFF
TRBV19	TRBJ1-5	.	CASKLHHRDSNQPQHF
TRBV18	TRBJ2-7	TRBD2	CASSPQWRGAMSYEQYF
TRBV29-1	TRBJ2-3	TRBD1	CSVRGKATGSTDTQYF
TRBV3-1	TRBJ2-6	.	CASSQAWGNVLTF
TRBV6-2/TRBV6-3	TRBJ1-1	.	CASSAQGRVIAFF
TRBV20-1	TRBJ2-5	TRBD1	CSARDLEGADETQYF
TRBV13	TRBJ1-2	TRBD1	CASSIFRDRGNYDYGYTF
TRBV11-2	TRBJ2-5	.	CATSTGQETQYF
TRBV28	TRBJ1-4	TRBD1	CASRTGPEKLFF
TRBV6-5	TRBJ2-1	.	CASSGARGGNEQFF
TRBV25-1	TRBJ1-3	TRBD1	CASRADRGQGNTIYF
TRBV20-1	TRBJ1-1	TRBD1	CSARRSRGQVGGEAFF
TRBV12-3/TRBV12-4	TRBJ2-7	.	CASSWDRSYEQYF
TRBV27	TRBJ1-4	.	CATRRGGGEKLFF
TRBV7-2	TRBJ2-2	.	CASSVYTGELFF
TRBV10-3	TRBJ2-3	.	CAISGEVADTQYF
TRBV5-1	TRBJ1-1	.	CASSPMSSNTEAFF
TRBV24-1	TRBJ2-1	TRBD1	CATSDPEPGQGNEQFF
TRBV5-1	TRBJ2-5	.	CASSLLGQETQYF
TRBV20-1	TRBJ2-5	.	CSARRVVGETQYF
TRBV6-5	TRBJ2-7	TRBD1	CASSYGDRGYEQYF
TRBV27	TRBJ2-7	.	CASKEGRESYEQYF
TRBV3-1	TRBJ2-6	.	CASSRQNSGANVLTF
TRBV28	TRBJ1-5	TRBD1	CASSSPQYRGSNQPQHF
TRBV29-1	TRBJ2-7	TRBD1	CSGSRDRGGYEQYF
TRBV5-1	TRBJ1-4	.	CASSLEAALNEKLFF
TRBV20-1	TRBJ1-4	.	CSARPTGGSGEKLFF
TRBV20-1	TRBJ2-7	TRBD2	CSTNPGLLYEQYF
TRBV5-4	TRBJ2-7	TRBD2	CASSLAASGGFNEQYF
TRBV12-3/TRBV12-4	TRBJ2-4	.	CASSLIPAQSYPKNIQYF
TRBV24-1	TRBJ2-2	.	CATSDPQAESLGELFF
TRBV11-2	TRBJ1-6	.	CASSRKRRVENSPLHF